The 26 T cell receptor beta chains listed next were all sequenced from one sample in a study of low-dose radiotherapy and immunotherapy resistance in tumors. Described time point: before trial treatment. TRAV- and TRBV-specific primers were used for first-strand cDNA, which covered alpha and beta chains. It was with a constant-region primer and a V-primer adapter that TCRs were amplified over roughly 19 PCR cycles. TCRdb analysed the reads with MiXCR anew, one entry per CDR3 protein. The sample consists of 60,000 or so distinct CDR3 sequences, less than 30% of them appearing once. Source: PBMCs, taken before treatment. These receptor sequences come from a male donor with rectosigmoid adenocarcinoma.

The gene calls are TRBV20-1 and TRBJ1-5, with TRBD1 as a possible D gene (6 bases). The ends were cut back, 6 bases at V and 4 bases at J, with 10 bases in the middle. Per germline, CDR1 DFQATT and CDR2 SNEGSKA (reference sequence). The CDR3 is 12 residues long. This CDR3 is CSALRGNQPQHF. Here the CDR3 DNA reads TGCAGTGCCCTTAGGGGGAATCAGCCCCAGCATTTT.

The sample holds many counts of this clonotype. The chain carries TRBV14 and TRBJ2-3, with a tentative D call TRBD2 (6 bases). This CDR3 spans 15 amino acids. The V end was cut by 4 bases, the J end by 3 bases, with 14 bases between. The germline V gene has CDR1 SGHDN and CDR2 FVKESK. CDR3 sequence: CASSPRGWLTDTQYF. The CDR3 coding sequence is TGTGCCAGCAGCCCACGGGGGTGGTTGACAGATACGCAGTATTTT.

The chain uses TRBV24-1 and TRBJ2-3; D is uncertain. V was pared by 4 bases and J by 4 bases, with 14 bases between. The germline CDR1 and CDR2 sequences are KGHDR and SFDVKD. CDR3 size: 15 residues. The CDR3 region has the DNA TGTGCCACCAGTGAGCGTCTAAGCGCGGCAGATACGCAGTATTTT. Translating gives CATSERLSAADTQYF.

This clonotype showed up many times. The chain has TRBV28 and TRBJ1-3, with D unclear. Trimming pared 4 bases from V and 5 bases from J, leaving 18 bases between. Per the germline V gene, CDR1 is MDHEN and CDR2 is SYDVKM. This CDR3 is built from 16 residues. CDR3 sequence reads: CASSSPSVASRNTIYF. The CDR3 DNA sequence: TGTGCCAGCAGTTCCCCCTCCGTGGCCAGCAGAAACACCATATATTTT.

In its sample, this clonotype was seen many times. The chain couples TRBV4-1 to TRBJ1-1; weak D call: TRBD1 (6 bases). Per the germline V gene, CDR1 is MGHRA and CDR2 is YSYEKL. This CDR3 region has 15 residues. V was cut by 4 bases and J by 4 bases, with 16 bases left in between. This CDR3 is CASSRGGGSSTEAFF. CDR3 sequence (DNA): TGCGCCAGCAGCCGAGGGGGGGGATCGAGCACTGAAGCTTTCTTT.

This clonotype was recorded at least ten times. The V call is TRBV7-2, the J call TRBJ2-7; D is undetermined. The CDR3 covers 15 residues. The germline gives CDR1 SGHTA, CDR2 FQGNSA. With 5 bases removed from V and 0 bases from J, the gap between germline ends came to 14 bases. CDR3 residues: CASSRSGGFSYEQYF. CDR3 bases: TGTGCCAGCAGCCGGTCCGGCGGATTCTCCTACGAGCAGTACTTC.

This sequence joins TRBV7-2 and TRBJ2-5; 7 nucleotides line up with TRBD1. The CDR3 totals 15 residues. V trimming: 5 bases; J trimming: 5 bases; junction bases outside the gene matches: 11. The germline CDR1 and CDR2 sequences are SGHTA and FQGNSA. The CDR3 here is CASSLTGERVETQYF. The CDR3 nucleotides are TGTGCCAGCAGCCTCACAGGGGAGAGAGTGGAGACCCAGTACTTC.

This clonotype has ten or more counts. This sequence joins TRBV29-1 and TRBJ1-1; TRBD1 agrees at 7 bases. Germline loops: CDR1 SQVTM, CDR2 ANQGSEA. This CDR3 contains 14 residues. Germline trimming cut 7 bases from V and 0 bases from J; bases unmatched to any gene: 8. This CDR3 reads CSGNRGFMNTEAFF. In nucleotides, the CDR3 is TGCAGCGGAAACAGGGGATTCATGAACACTGAAGCTTTCTTT.

Ten or more counts support this clonotype. The chain combines TRBV19 with TRBJ1-2, with D maybe TRBD1 (6 bases). The CDR3 totals 13 residues. Trimming took 8 bases from V and 3 from J, leaving 13 bases between them. Per the germline V gene, CDR1 is LNHDA and CDR2 is SQIVND (reference sequence). Here the CDR3 DNA reads TGTGCCAGTTCCAGGGGCGCGTACTATGGCTACACCTTC. It specifies CASSRGAYYGYTF. Complete variable domain (other parts from reference TRBV19 and TRBJ1-2): DGGITQSPKYLFRKEGQNVTLSCEQNLNHDAMYWYRQDPGQGLRLIYYSQIVNDFQKGDIAEGYSVSREKKESFPLTVTSAQKNPTAFYLCASSRGAYYGYTFGSGTRLTVV.

This clonotype was counted ten times or more. The rearrangement uses TRBV2 and TRBJ2-2; perhaps TRBD2 as D (5 bases). Germline-derived CDR1 and CDR2 are SNHLY and FYNNEI. This CDR3 has 20 residues. V lost 5 bases to trimming and J lost 2 bases, with 27 bases between them. For the CDR3, the DNA is TGTGCCAGCAGTCGCTCCGGGATCCCGAGGGAGAGCTCTAACACCGGGGAGCTGTTTTTT. Translated, it gives CASSRSGIPRESSNTGELFF.

The chain carries TRBV4-2 and TRBJ1-5; D is possibly TRBD1 (5 bases). The CDR3 length is 15 residues. Trimming took 0 bases from V and 6 from J, leaving 12 bases between them. Per germline, CDR1 LGHNA and CDR2 YNFKEQ. CDR3 coding DNA: TGTGCCAGCAGCCAAGATTGGCAGGGAGTTCAGCCCCAGCATTTT. It specifies CASSQDWQGVQPQHF.

This clonotype was seen repeatedly, ten times or more. This chain connects TRBV6-7 to TRBJ2-1; D perhaps matches TRBD1 (5 bases). TRBV6-7 is marked as an open reading frame, function uncertain. This CDR3 is built from 13 residues. V lost 6 bases to trimming and J lost 0 bases, with 6 bases between them. The CDR3 DNA reads TGTGCCAGCAGCAGGGACTCCTACAATGAGCAGTTCTTC. This gives the protein CASSRDSYNEQFF.

This clonotype was seen at least ten times. The rearrangement joins TRBV6-2 or TRBV6-3 to TRBJ2-1; D is ambiguous. This CDR3 spans 15 amino acids. The germline gives CDR1 MNHEY, CDR2 SVGEGT. Trimming removed 0 bases at V and 2 bases at J, with 8 bases between. The CDR3 reads CASSYSGTTYNEQFF. CDR3 DNA: TGTGCCAGCAGTTACTCGGGTACGACCTACAATGAGCAGTTCTTC.

This clonotype was seen only a few times. The chain couples TRBV30 to TRBJ1-4; no definite D call. V lost 0 bases, J lost 4 bases, and 9 bases lay in between. The germline CDR1 and CDR2 sequences are GTSNPN and SVGIG (reference sequence). This CDR3 is built from 14 residues. The CDR3 spells CAWSVGQLNEKLFF. The CDR3 bases are TGTGCCTGGAGTGTCGGCCAGCTTAATGAAAAACTGTTTTTT. Combining the CDR3 with reference TRBV30 and TRBJ1-4 gives the whole variable domain SQTIHQWPATLVQPVGSPLSLECTVEGTSNPNLYWYRQAAGRGLQLLFYSVGIGQISSEVPQNLSASRPQDRQFILSSKKLLLSDSGFYLCAWSVGQLNEKLFFGSGTQLSVL.

The chain carries TRBV27 and TRBJ1-2, with 11 bases aligning to TRBD1. The J segment lost 2 bases and the V segment lost 7 bases, leaving 3 bases of the junction unmatched. The CDR3 spans 14 residues. CDR1 is MNHEY, CDR2 SMNVEV, per germline (reference sequence). The chain's CDR3 is CASNWTGGNYGYTF. For the CDR3, the DNA is TGTGCCAGCAACTGGACAGGGGGCAACTATGGCTACACCTTC.

The CDR3 reads CASSQDQPSTDTQYF. CDR3 bases: TGTGCCAGCAGCCAAGACCAGCCTAGCACAGATACGCAGTATTTT. The genes are TRBV5-4 and TRBJ2-3; D uncertain. The CDR3 spans 15 residues. Trimming removed 4 bases at V and 0 bases at J, with 12 bases between. Germline V gene lookup returns CDR1 SGHNT and CDR2 YYREEE (reference sequence).

The table lists this clonotype with many counts. The chain joins TRBV28 to TRBJ2-7; no clear D gene. Trimming stripped 5 bases from V and 1 base from J, with 12 bases between. The CDR3 contains 14 residues. In germline, CDR1 is MDHEN, CDR2 SYDVKM. CDR3 residues: CASSGHAQSYEQYF. The CDR3 nucleotides are TGTGCCAGCAGTGGCCACGCTCAGTCCTACGAGCAGTACTTC.

This clonotype was seen at least ten times. The chain recombines TRBV7-6 with TRBJ2-3; no clear D. The CDR3 is 11 amino acids. V was pared by 4 bases and J by 7 bases, with 6 bases between. Germline values: CDR1 SGHVS, CDR2 FNYEAQ. CDR3 protein: CASSSSHTQYF. The CDR3 bases are TGTGCCAGCAGCTCGTCCCATACGCAGTATTTT.

This clonotype was observed many times. The chain combines TRBV4-3 with TRBJ1-5; D is possibly TRBD1 (6 bases). CDR3 size: 14 residues. Germline CDR1 LGHNA, CDR2 YSLEER. Trimming cost V 2 bases and J 6 bases, with 11 bases left between them. CDR3 coding DNA: TGCGCCAGCAGCCAAAACAGGGTCGGTCAGCCCCAGCATTTT. Protein product: CASSQNRVGQPQHF.

In the case of this clonotype: A single base is all that separates this from a far larger clone, so a read error is likely. This chain links TRBV7-6 with TRBJ2-7; D not certain. Trimming took off 8 bases at V and 7 bases at J, with 9 bases between the two ends. This CDR3 has 10 residues. The germline gives CDR1 SGHVS, CDR2 FNYEAQ. The CDR3 reads CASCGAEQYF. In nucleotides, the CDR3 is TGTGCCAGCTGCGGAGCAGAGCAGTACTTC. Variable domain in full (rest from reference TRBV7-6 and TRBJ2-7): GAGVSQSPRYKVTKRGQDVALRCDPISGHVSLYWYRQALGQGPEFLTYFNYEAQQDKSGLPNDRFSAERPEGSISTLTIQRTEQRDSAMYRCASCGAEQYFGPGTRLTVT.

This clonotype was recorded at least ten times. This sequence joins TRBV6-1 and TRBJ2-3; D might be TRBD1 or TRBD2, each matching 5 bases. The CDR3 sequence is 13 residues long. Trimming removed 6 bases at V and 0 bases at J, with 7 bases between. CDR1 is MNHNS, CDR2 SASEGT, per germline. The CDR3 reads CASSRDSTDTQYF. The DNA of the CDR3 is TGTGCCAGCAGCCGGGACAGCACAGATACGCAGTATTTT.

This clonotype was seen at least ten times. The chain joins TRBV18 to TRBJ2-3; the match to TRBD1 covers 9 bases. CDR1 KGHSH and CDR2 LQKENI come from the germline V gene. This CDR3 contains 16 residues. After removal of 1 base from V and 4 bases from J, the junction contained 6 bases not matched to a gene. CDR3 amino acids: CASSPRQGGNSDTQYF. CDR3 nucleotides: TGTGCCAGCTCACCACGACAGGGGGGCAACTCAGATACGCAGTATTTT.

A remark on this clonotype: A far larger clone is off by one base, so a read error is likely. The V and J genes are TRBV6-2 or TRBV6-3 and TRBJ2-4, with a weak D call TRBD1 (6 bases). CDR1 is MNHEY, CDR2 SVGEGT, per germline. Trimming took 7 bases from V and 13 from J, leaving 23 bases between them. CDR3 size: 14 residues. The CDR3 region is CASKDSAEYNEQYF. CDR3 DNA: TGTGCCAGCAAGGACAGTGCAGAATACAATGAGCAGTACTTC.

This clonotype has at least ten counts. The chain links TRBV9 to TRBJ1-3; D ambiguous. Per the germline V gene, CDR1 is SGDLS and CDR2 is YYNGEE. The V gene lost 3 bases and the J gene lost 3 bases, with 16 bases spanning the gap. The CDR3 covers 16 residues. This CDR3 is CASSAAGSGSGNTIYF. Written as DNA, the CDR3 is TGTGCCAGCAGCGCCGCGGGAAGTGGGAGTGGAAACACCATATATTTT.

This clonotype was seen repeatedly, ten times or more. The V gene is TRBV18, the J gene TRBJ2-1, with TRBD1 identical over 10 bases. The germline gives CDR1 KGHSH, CDR2 LQKENI. The CDR3 covers 17 residues. V dropped 4 bases and J dropped 4; count of bases not matched to a gene: 10. CDR3 amino acids: CASSLGQGSTLYNEQFF. For the CDR3, the DNA is TGTGCCAGCTCACTGGGACAGGGGTCCACCCTTTACAATGAGCAGTTCTTC.

Only one count was recorded for this clonotype. The J gene is TRBJ2-3, the V gene TRBV14, with D possibly matching TRBD2 (6 bases). CDR3 length equals 16 residues. Germline assignment: CDR1 SGHDN and CDR2 FVKESK. Trimming removed 4 bases from V and 1 base from J, with 15 bases in between. The CDR3 nucleotides read TGTGCCAGCAGCCCCCTGAGCGGGTCACGCACAGATACGCAGTATTTT. Translated: CASSPLSGSRTDTQYF.